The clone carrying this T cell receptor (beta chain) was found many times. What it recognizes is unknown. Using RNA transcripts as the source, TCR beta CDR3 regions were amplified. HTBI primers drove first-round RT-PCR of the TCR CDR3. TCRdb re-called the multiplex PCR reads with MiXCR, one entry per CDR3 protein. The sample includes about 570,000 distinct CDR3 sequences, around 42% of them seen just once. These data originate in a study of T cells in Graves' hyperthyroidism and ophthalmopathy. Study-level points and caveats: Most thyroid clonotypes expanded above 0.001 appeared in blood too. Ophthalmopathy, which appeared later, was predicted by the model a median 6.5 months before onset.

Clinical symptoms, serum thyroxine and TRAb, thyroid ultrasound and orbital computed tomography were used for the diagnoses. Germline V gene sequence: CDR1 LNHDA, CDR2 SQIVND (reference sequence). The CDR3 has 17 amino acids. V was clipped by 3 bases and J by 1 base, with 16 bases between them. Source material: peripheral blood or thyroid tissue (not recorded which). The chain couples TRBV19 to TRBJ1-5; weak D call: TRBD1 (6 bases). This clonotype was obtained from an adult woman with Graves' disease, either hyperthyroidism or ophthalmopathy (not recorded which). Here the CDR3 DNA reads TGTGCCAGTAGTATGGGACGGGGGCGCCCCAGCAATCAGCCCCAGCATTTT. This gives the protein CASSMGRGRPSNQPQHF.